The T cell receptor beta chain described here comes from a study of cytomegalovirus exposure and HLA in healthy donors. Whole-study results and caveats: TCR beta V segments were, for the most part, productive about 87% or about 30% of the time in an earlier analysis. TCR beta sequences reportedly predicted most subjects' HLA-A and HLA-B alleles accurately. In a later analysis, TCR beta V- and J-gene trimming showed a link to a missense DCLRE1C variant.

PCR involved 60 Vbeta and 13 Jbeta primers. Only in-frame clones appear in the TCRdb table, and some are missing; sequencing was by immunoSEQ multiplex PCR. This sample has 85,000 to 130,000 clones, with 71% found just once. Trimming left V 6 bases short and J 0 bases short, with 8 bases between. Germline-derived CDR1 and CDR2 are LNHDA and SQIVND (reference sequence). This CDR3 is built from 14 residues. Details on this clone: Its antigen is currently unknown.

Sequencing used PBMCs. This clonotype was obtained from a female donor in good health and CMV-seronegative. J is TRBJ1-4 and V is TRBV19; a possible D gene is TRBD1 (5 bases). This CDR3 is CASSRGATNEKLFF. The CDR3 region has the DNA TGTGCCAGTAGCCGGGGGGCAACTAATGAAAAACTGTTTTTT.